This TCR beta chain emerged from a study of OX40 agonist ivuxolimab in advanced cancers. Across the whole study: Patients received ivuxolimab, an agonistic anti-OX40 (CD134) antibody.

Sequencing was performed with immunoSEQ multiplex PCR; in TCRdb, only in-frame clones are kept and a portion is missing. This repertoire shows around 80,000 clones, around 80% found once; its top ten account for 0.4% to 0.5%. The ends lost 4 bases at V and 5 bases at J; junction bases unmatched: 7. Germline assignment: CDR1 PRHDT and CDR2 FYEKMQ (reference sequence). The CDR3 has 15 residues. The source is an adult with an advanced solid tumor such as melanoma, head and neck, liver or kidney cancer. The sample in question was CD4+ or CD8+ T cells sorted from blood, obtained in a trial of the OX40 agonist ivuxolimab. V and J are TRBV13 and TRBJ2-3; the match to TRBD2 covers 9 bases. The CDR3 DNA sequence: TGTGCCAGCAGCTCAGCGGGGGGCGGTGGAGATACGCAGTATTTT. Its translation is CASSSAGGGGDTQYF.